What follows are 10 T cell receptor beta chains derived from one specimen sequenced in a study of shared clonotypes between healthy human individuals. The naive CD8 subset, CD45RO-negative cells positively selected for CCR7, excluded terminally differentiated effector memory CD45RA+ cells. Repertoires were generated with immunoSEQ multiplex PCR, while TCRdb's copy carries only in-frame clones and drops some. The data hold approximately 810,000 clones, with 80% to 95% observed a single time. The sample was naive CD8+ T cells sorted from blood. All receptors derive from a man aged 25 to 40 in good health.

This clone was observed once. This chain joins TRBV7-2 and TRBJ2-1; 8 bases are shared with TRBD2. The length of the CDR3 is 16 residues. The V gene's germline CDR1 is SGHTA and CDR2 FQGNSA. Trimming removed 1 base from V and 5 bases from J; junction bases left unmatched: 7. The CDR3 sequence is CASSLVLTSGHNEQFF. The CDR3 DNA follows: TGTGCCAGCAGCTTAGTTTTAACTAGCGGCCACAATGAGCAGTTCTTC.

The chain carries TRBV10-2 and TRBJ2-1; D is unclear. This CDR3 spans 13 amino acids. The V and J ends lost 5 bases and 6 bases respectively, with 11 bases between them. From germline, CDR1 is WSHSY and CDR2 SAAADI. In DNA form, the CDR3 reads TGCGCCAGCAGTACTGGATCGGGCAATGAGCAGTTCTTC. This translates into CASSTGSGNEQFF.

The chain uses TRBV19 and TRBJ1-4; D is ambiguous. CDR1 and CDR2 from the germline V gene are LNHDA and SQIVND (reference sequence). This CDR3 contains 15 residues. Trimming stripped 1 base from V and 6 bases from J, with 12 bases between. In DNA form, the CDR3 reads TGTGCCAGTAGTATAGCTAGCTGGCTTGATGAAAAACTGTTTTTT. Protein: CASSIASWLDEKLFF.

The rearrangement links TRBV10-1 to TRBJ2-7; the D gene is possibly TRBD1 (6 bases). Germline V gene data show CDR1 as WNHNN and CDR2 as SYGVQD (reference sequence). This CDR3 contains 14 residues. Trimming stripped 4 bases from V and 3 bases from J, with 13 bases between. DNA of the CDR3: TGCGCCAGCAGTGCGGTGACAGGTAGCTACGAGCAGTACTTC. Its translation is CASSAVTGSYEQYF.

CDR3 amino acids: CASSFDFDFTGTRFRSQHF. Written as DNA, the CDR3 is TGTGCCAGCAGCTTTGACTTCGACTTCACCGGGACACGGTTTCGGTCCCAGCATTTT. The chain is built from TRBV7-8 and TRBJ1-5; tentative D call: TRBD1 (6 bases). With 3 bases removed from V and 11 bases from J, the gap between germline ends came to 32 bases. In germline, CDR1 is SGHVS, CDR2 FQNEAQ. This CDR3 has 19 amino acids.

The rearrangement uses TRBV5-4 and TRBJ2-7; D is unresolved. The germline gives CDR1 SGHNT, CDR2 YYREEE (reference sequence). V dropped 3 bases and J dropped 0 bases, with 7 bases sitting between them. The length of the CDR3 is 13 residues. The CDR3 nucleotides are TGTGCCAGCAGCTATTCCTCCTCCTACGAGCAGTACTTC. Its translation: CASSYSSSYEQYF.

The rearrangement links TRBV5-6 to TRBJ2-1; D might be TRBD1 (5 bases). The CDR3 totals 12 residues. The germline V gene encodes CDR1 SGHDT and CDR2 YYEEEE. Trimming pared 7 bases from V and 7 bases from J, leaving 12 bases between. The CDR3 bases are TGTGCCAGCGCCAGGGCGGCGAATGAGCAGTTCTTC. It specifies CASARAANEQFF.

The chain couples TRBV6-1 to TRBJ2-1, with TRBD2 identical over 9 bases. Germline V lookup: CDR1 MNHNS, CDR2 SASEGT. With 7 bases clipped from V and 3 bases from J, the junction kept 4 bases outside the gene matches. The CDR3 loop spans 14 amino acids. The CDR3 loop reads CASTEAGGYNEQFF. CDR3 in DNA: TGTGCCAGCACCGAAGCGGGGGGCTACAATGAGCAGTTCTTC.

The CDR3 reads CASSSTRTGPNQPQHF. The CDR3 DNA is TGTGCCAGCAGTTCCACCCGGACAGGACCAAATCAGCCCCAGCATTTT. The V and J genes are TRBV27 and TRBJ1-5; 7 positions match TRBD1. CDR3 length: 16 residues. Germline V gene lookup returns CDR1 MNHEY and CDR2 SMNVEV (reference sequence). Germline trimming cut 4 bases from V and 4 bases from J; bases unmatched to any gene: 10.

This clone has only one observation. This rearrangement joins TRBV13 to TRBJ1-4; D ambiguous. The germline gives CDR1 PRHDT, CDR2 FYEKMQ (reference sequence). The length of the CDR3 is 13 residues. The ends were cut back, 6 bases at V and 2 bases at J, with 7 bases in the middle. The chain's CDR3 is CASSWATNEKLFF. The CDR3 bases are TGTGCCAGCAGTTGGGCGACTAATGAAAAACTGTTTTTT.